This is a list of T cell receptor beta chains from one sample in a study of early T cells in non-severe SARS-CoV-2 infection. Each CDR3 protein gets one entry after TCRdb re-called the 5' RACE reads with MiXCR. The table includes 25,000 to 35,000 distinct CDR3 sequences, approximately 6% detected once. The sample consisted of whole blood. Every receptor here comes from an adult who was a healthcare worker with PCR-confirmed SARS-CoV-2 infection or an uninfected control (not recorded which). Each CDR3 is given with its conserved first and last residue. Fields, in order: V gene, clone size, D gene, J gene, CDR3 protein, CDR3 DNA. D genes are given only for firm matches. The size field is filled for only some rows; it gives once, few, many or a size class.

V: TRBV20-1; size: many; D: TRBD1; J: TRBJ2-2; CDR3: CSAAPGTGGTGELFF; DNA: TGCAGTGCTGCTCCTGGGACAGGTGGCACCGGGGAGCTGTTTTTT
V: TRBV30; size: few; D: NA; J: TRBJ1-2; CDR3: CAWSVQEVYGYTF; DNA: TGTGCCTGGAGTGTACAGGAGGTGTATGGCTACACCTTC
V: TRBV20-1; size: many; D: NA; J: TRBJ1-1; CDR3: CSARTGNTEAFF; DNA: TGCAGTGCTAGGACAGGGAACACTGAAGCTTTCTTT
V: TRBV5-4; size: many; D: NA; J: TRBJ1-2; CDR3: CASSLNPRPTDGYTF; DNA: TGTGCCAGCAGCTTGAATCCGAGGCCAACGGATGGCTACACCTTC
V: TRBV7-9; size: many; D: TRBD1; J: TRBJ1-2; CDR3: CASSPAGGASGYTF; DNA: TGTGCCAGCAGCCCCGCAGGGGGCGCGAGTGGCTACACCTTC
V: TRBV9; size: NA; D: NA; J: TRBJ2-3; CDR3: CASSVGYLDTQYF; DNA: TGTGCCAGCAGCGTAGGGTACCTAGATACGCAGTATTTT
V: TRBV28; size: many; D: NA; J: TRBJ1-1; CDR3: CASIPALNTEAFF; DNA: TGTGCCAGCATTCCGGCCCTTAACACTGAAGCTTTCTTT
V: TRBV4-2; size: many; D: TRBD1; J: TRBJ1-6; CDR3: CASSQDAQGISPLHF; DNA: TGTGCCAGCAGCCAAGATGCACAGGGGATCTCACCCCTCCACTTT
V: TRBV7-9; size: many; D: TRBD1; J: TRBJ2-7; CDR3: CASSWDRNYEQYF; DNA: TGTGCCAGCAGTTGGGACAGAAACTACGAGCAGTACTTC
V: TRBV30; size: few; D: NA; J: TRBJ2-7; CDR3: CAWLEPGEEQYF; DNA: TGTGCCTGGCTCGAACCTGGAGAAGAGCAGTACTTC
V: TRBV7-8; size: many; D: NA; J: TRBJ1-5; CDR3: CASSSANSQINQPQHF; DNA: TGTGCCAGCAGCTCCGCGAATTCACAAATCAATCAGCCCCAGCATTTT
V: TRBV20-1; size: many; D: TRBD2; J: TRBJ2-3; CDR3: CSVTGGSTDTQYF; DNA: TGCAGTGTCACGGGAGGTAGCACAGATACGCAGTATTTT
V: TRBV28; size: NA; D: NA; J: TRBJ1-5; CDR3: CASSLYPGSNQPQHF; DNA: TGTGCCAGCAGTTTATACCCCGGGAGCAATCAGCCCCAGCATTTT
V: TRBV27; size: many; D: NA; J: TRBJ1-1; CDR3: CASSFDWRTEAFF; DNA: TGTGCCAGCAGTTTTGATTGGAGGACTGAAGCTTTCTTT
V: TRBV20-1; size: many; D: TRBD2; J: TRBJ2-1; CDR3: CSALSGSSYNEQFF; DNA: TGCAGTGCTCTTAGCGGGAGCTCCTACAATGAGCAGTTCTTC
V: TRBV7-2; size: many; D: NA; J: TRBJ2-2; CDR3: CASSLANPGFTNTGELFF; DNA: TGTGCCAGCAGCTTAGCCAACCCGGGTTTTACCAACACCGGGGAGCTGTTTTTT
V: TRBV7-9; size: many; D: TRBD1; J: TRBJ2-7; CDR3: CASSRQGVNSYEQYF; DNA: TGTGCCAGCAGCCGACAGGGGGTAAACTCCTACGAGCAGTACTTC
V: TRBV20-1; size: many; D: NA; J: TRBJ1-5; CDR3: CSASPDSNQPQHF; DNA: TGCAGTGCTAGCCCCGATAGCAATCAGCCCCAGCATTTT
V: TRBV9; size: NA; D: TRBD1; J: TRBJ2-7; CDR3: CASSVGQGAQTYEQYF; DNA: TGTGCCAGCAGCGTTGGGCAGGGGGCCCAGACCTACGAGCAGTACTTC
V: TRBV6-2/TRBV6-3; size: NA; D: NA; J: TRBJ1-1; CDR3: CASSYISGTEAFF; DNA: TGTGCCAGCAGTTATATATCGGGCACTGAAGCTTTCTTT
V: TRBV28; size: many; D: NA; J: TRBJ1-1; CDR3: CASSLWQGTEAFF; DNA: TGTGCCAGCAGTTTATGGCAGGGCACTGAAGCTTTCTTT
V: TRBV19; size: many; D: NA; J: TRBJ2-2; CDR3: CASSIWDTGELFF; DNA: TGTGCCAGTAGTATATGGGACACCGGGGAGCTGTTTTTT
V: TRBV10-3; size: many; D: NA; J: TRBJ2-7; CDR3: CAISEQATPPYEQYF; DNA: TGTGCCATCAGTGAGCAGGCCACTCCACCCTACGAGCAGTACTTC
V: TRBV4-1; size: many; D: NA; J: TRBJ1-5; CDR3: CASSQDGVGPQHF; DNA: TGCGCCAGCAGCCAAGATGGAGTGGGGCCCCAGCATTTT
V: TRBV7-8; size: many; D: NA; J: TRBJ1-2; CDR3: CASSLAGGMASHGYTF; DNA: TGTGCCAGCAGCTTAGCGGGGGGGATGGCTAGTCATGGCTACACCTTC
V: TRBV12-3/TRBV12-4; size: many; D: NA; J: TRBJ1-1; CDR3: CASSGRGGNTEAFF; DNA: TGTGCCAGCAGTGGGCGGGGAGGGAACACTGAAGCTTTCTTT
V: TRBV6-5; size: many; D: TRBD2; J: TRBJ2-1; CDR3: CASRPTTSGSFYQSSYNEQFF; DNA: TGTGCCAGCAGACCGACGACTAGCGGGTCCTTCTACCAAAGCTCCTACAATGAGCAGTTCTTC
V: TRBV11-2; size: few; D: NA; J: TRBJ2-2; CDR3: CASSLSHLKGTGELFF; DNA: TGTGCCAGCAGCTTATCGCACCTCAAAGGGACCGGGGAGCTGTTTTTT
V: TRBV7-8; size: medium-sized; D: NA; J: TRBJ1-1; CDR3: CASSSWWGANSNTEAFF; DNA: TGTGCCAGCAGCTCTTGGTGGGGGGCGAATTCGAACACTGAAGCTTTCTTT
V: TRBV12-3/TRBV12-4; size: many; D: TRBD1; J: TRBJ2-7; CDR3: CASSLGQDTYEQYF; DNA: TGTGCCAGCAGTTTGGGACAGGATACCTACGAGCAGTACTTC
V: TRBV7-2; size: many; D: NA; J: TRBJ2-5; CDR3: CASSPEEDTPETQYF; DNA: TGTGCCAGCAGCCCCGAGGAGGACACCCCAGAGACCCAGTACTTC
V: TRBV6-5; size: many; D: TRBD2; J: TRBJ2-1; CDR3: CASSYRFRAGGGYNEQFF; DNA: TGTGCCAGCAGTTACCGATTCCGAGCGGGAGGGGGATACAATGAGCAGTTCTTC
V: TRBV12-3/TRBV12-4; size: NA; D: NA; J: TRBJ2-7; CDR3: CASSPSTVGQAHEQYF; DNA: TGTGCCAGCAGTCCTAGCACCGTCGGGCAAGCCCACGAGCAGTACTTC
V: TRBV2; size: few; D: TRBD1; J: TRBJ2-2; CDR3: CASRRPGQGVERSNTGELFF; DNA: TGTGCCAGCAGGCGGCCGGGACAGGGAGTCGAACGCTCGAACACCGGGGAGCTGTTTTTT
V: TRBV28; size: few; D: NA; J: TRBJ1-2; CDR3: CASSTANYGYTF; DNA: TGTGCCAGCAGCACTGCTAACTATGGCTACACCTTC
V: TRBV6-6; size: NA; D: NA; J: TRBJ1-1; CDR3: CASSQDGGSTEAFF; DNA: TGTGCCAGCAGTCAGGACGGCGGGAGCACTGAAGCTTTCTTT
V: TRBV20-1; size: many; D: NA; J: TRBJ2-3; CDR3: CSAPGQSTDTQYF; DNA: TGCAGTGCCCCCGGACAGAGCACAGATACGCAGTATTTT
V: TRBV29-1; size: few; D: TRBD2; J: TRBJ2-1; CDR3: CSVLTSPLPEQFF; DNA: TGCAGCGTGCTGACTAGCCCCTTGCCTGAGCAGTTCTTC
V: TRBV7-9; size: many; D: NA; J: TRBJ1-1; CDR3: CASSTGLNTEAFF; DNA: TGTGCCAGCAGCACAGGGTTGAACACTGAAGCTTTCTTT
V: TRBV20-1; size: NA; D: NA; J: TRBJ2-1; CDR3: CSARDFGAVGNEQFF; DNA: TGCAGTGCTAGAGATTTTGGGGCGGTGGGCAATGAGCAGTTCTTC
V: TRBV7-9; size: many; D: TRBD2; J: TRBJ2-1; CDR3: CASSSTSGRVGEQFF; DNA: TGTGCCAGCAGCTCTACTAGCGGGAGGGTTGGTGAGCAGTTCTTC
V: TRBV14; size: NA; D: NA; J: TRBJ1-6; CDR3: CASSQFTYSPLHF; DNA: TGTGCCAGCAGCCAATTCACCTATTCACCCCTCCACTTT
V: TRBV3-1; size: NA; D: NA; J: TRBJ2-1; CDR3: CASSQRGSYNEQFF; DNA: TGTGCCAGCAGCCAGAGGGGCTCCTACAATGAGCAGTTCTTC
V: TRBV5-1; size: many; D: TRBD2; J: TRBJ2-7; CDR3: CASSLLSEREGYEQYF; DNA: TGCGCCAGCAGCTTGCTCTCGGAGCGGGAGGGTTACGAGCAGTACTTC